This is a list of T cell receptor beta chains from one sample in a study of tumor and adjacent non-tumor tissue in lung cancer. TCRdb re-called the multiplex PCR reads through MiXCR, storing one row per CDR3 protein. Here the sample spans about 120,000 distinct CDR3 sequences, 60% to 70% being singletons. Input material: lung tumor tissue. These receptors originate from a man aged 25-45 years with non-small cell lung cancer. The CDR3 runs from the conserved cysteine through the conserved F or W. Each record gives: clone size, CDR3 length, D gene, V gene, J gene, CDR3 DNA, CDR3 protein. A D gene is named only where the DNA matches it firmly. The listing skips clone size in some rows; elsewhere it reads once, few, many or a size class.

clone size: -
CDR3 length: 16
D gene: TRBD2
V gene: TRBV5-4
J gene: TRBJ2-2
CDR3 DNA: TGTGCCAGCAGCCGGGACGGGGGAGGGCTCGTCGGGGAGCTGTTTTTT
CDR3 protein: CASSRDGGGLVGELFF

clone size: -
CDR3 length: 15
D gene: TRBD1
V gene: TRBV11-1
J gene: TRBJ1-2
CDR3 DNA: TGTGTCAGCAGACTCACGACAGGGGGGACTGATGGTTACGCCTTC
CDR3 protein: CVSRLTTGGTDGYAF

clone size: -
CDR3 length: 15
D gene: -
V gene: TRBV29-1
J gene: TRBJ2-7
CDR3 DNA: TGCAGCGTTGAAGCTCCCAGGGCCGGATTCCGCGAGCAGTACTTC
CDR3 protein: CSVEAPRAGFREQYF

clone size: -
CDR3 length: 14
D gene: -
V gene: TRBV12-3/TRBV12-4
J gene: TRBJ1-1
CDR3 DNA: TGTGCCAGCAGTTGGGACTTCCCTGACACTGAAGCTTTCTTT
CDR3 protein: CASSWDFPDTEAFF

clone size: few
CDR3 length: 13
D gene: TRBD1
V gene: TRBV20-1
J gene: TRBJ1-1
CDR3 DNA: TGCAGTGCTAGAGGGACAGGGGACACTGAAGCTTTCTTT
CDR3 protein: CSARGTGDTEAFF

clone size: -
CDR3 length: 15
D gene: -
V gene: TRBV11-2
J gene: TRBJ2-7
CDR3 DNA: TGTTCCAGCAGCTTAGAGTCAGGGGCCTCCTACGACCAGTACTTC
CDR3 protein: CSSSLESGASYDQYF

clone size: -
CDR3 length: 15
D gene: TRBD1
V gene: TRBV5-6
J gene: TRBJ1-1
CDR3 DNA: TGTGCCAGCAGCTTGCCAGGGGGAGCTGGCATTGGAGCCTTCTTT
CDR3 protein: CASSLPGGAGIGAFF

clone size: -
CDR3 length: 15
D gene: -
V gene: TRBV20-1
J gene: TRBJ1-3
CDR3 DNA: TGCAGTGCTAGTGTCCCGGCCCCGCCTGGAAACACCATATATTTT
CDR3 protein: CSASVPAPPGNTIYF

clone size: few
CDR3 length: 14
D gene: TRBD2
V gene: TRBV5-1
J gene: TRBJ2-3
CDR3 DNA: TGCGCCAGCACATCCAGCGGGATCACAGATACGCAGTATTTT
CDR3 protein: CASTSSGITDTQYF

clone size: many
CDR3 length: 15
D gene: -
V gene: TRBV6-2/TRBV6-3
J gene: TRBJ1-1
CDR3 DNA: TGTGCCAGCAGCTTCGGAGGGGCACTGAACACTGAAGCTTTCTTT
CDR3 protein: CASSFGGALNTEAFF

clone size: medium-sized
CDR3 length: 14
D gene: TRBD1
V gene: TRBV11-3
J gene: TRBJ2-7
CDR3 DNA: TGTGCCAGCAGCTTAGGGACAGGAGTCTACGAGCAGTACTTC
CDR3 protein: CASSLGTGVYEQYF

clone size: -
CDR3 length: 14
D gene: TRBD2
V gene: TRBV20-1
J gene: TRBJ2-7
CDR3 DNA: TGCAATGCTAGATCAGTCGGGGGGGCAAGCGAGCAGTACTTC
CDR3 protein: CNARSVGGASEQYF

clone size: -
CDR3 length: 15
D gene: -
V gene: TRBV12-3/TRBV12-4
J gene: TRBJ2-6
CDR3 DNA: TGTGCCAGCAGTTTACACGGGGCTGGGACCAACGTCCTGACTTTC
CDR3 protein: CASSLHGAGTNVLTF

clone size: once
CDR3 length: 14
D gene: -
V gene: TRBV11-2
J gene: TRBJ2-5
CDR3 DNA: TGTGCCAGCACCCTGTGGGGGGGCCCTGAGACCCAGTACTTT
CDR3 protein: CASTLWGGPETQYF

clone size: -
CDR3 length: 14
D gene: TRBD1
V gene: TRBV29-1
J gene: TRBJ2-2
CDR3 DNA: TGCAGCGTATGTGGACAGGGGGACACCGGAGAGCTGTTTTTT
CDR3 protein: CSVCGQGDTGELFF

clone size: -
CDR3 length: 15
D gene: TRBD1
V gene: TRBV11-2
J gene: TRBJ1-2
CDR3 DNA: TGTGCCTGCAACTTCATGGACAGGGCCCTCTATGGCTACACCTTC
CDR3 protein: CACNFMDRALYGYTF

clone size: many
CDR3 length: 11
D gene: -
V gene: TRBV5-4
J gene: TRBJ2-7
CDR3 DNA: TGTGCCAGCGGATCCCCCCACGAGCAGTACTTC
CDR3 protein: CASGSPHEQYF

clone size: -
CDR3 length: 12
D gene: -
V gene: TRBV7-8
J gene: TRBJ2-1
CDR3 DNA: TGTGCCAGCAGCCCACAGGGTAGTGAGCAGTTCTTC
CDR3 protein: CASSPQGSEQFF

clone size: -
CDR3 length: 20
D gene: -
V gene: TRBV11-2
J gene: TRBJ2-1
CDR3 DNA: TGTGCCAGCAGCTTAAACTTATGTGGGGGTTACATCAGCTCCTACAATGAGCAGTTCTTC
CDR3 protein: CASSLNLCGGYISSYNEQFF

clone size: once
CDR3 length: 13
D gene: -
V gene: TRBV29-1
J gene: TRBJ1-3
CDR3 DNA: TGCAGCGTTGAAGAGTACTCTGGAGACATCATATATTTT
CDR3 protein: CSVEEYSGDIIYF

clone size: -
CDR3 length: 17
D gene: -
V gene: TRBV7-3
J gene: TRBJ2-2
CDR3 DNA: TGTGCCAGCAGCTTAGGTCCCGCAGGGGTTGCCACCGGGGAGCTGTTTTTT
CDR3 protein: CASSLGPAGVATGELFF

clone size: once
CDR3 length: 16
D gene: TRBD2
V gene: TRBV5-6
J gene: TRBJ2-3
CDR3 DNA: TGTCCCAGCAGTTTGGCTCTAGCGGGCCTCTGGGGTACGCAGTATTTT
CDR3 protein: CPSSLALAGLWGTQYF